These 15 T cell receptor beta chains were sequenced from one sample in a study of blood T cell repertoires in COVID-19. Profiled with immunoSEQ multiplex PCR; TCRdb holds only in-frame clones, not every one. The repertoire holds a few hundred thousand clones, with nearly 90% as singletons. Sequences were obtained from PBMCs or T cells enriched from blood (not recorded which). These receptors all stem from a woman between 18 and 29 years old who had been exposed to COVID-19.

J is TRBJ1-4 and V is TRBV27; TRBD1 agrees at 7 bases. Germline V gene sequence: CDR1 MNHEY, CDR2 SMNVEV (reference sequence). With 6 bases clipped from V and 7 bases from J, the junction kept 17 bases outside the gene matches. This CDR3 has 17 residues. The CDR3 sequence is CASSQTGPPRMGEKLFF. CDR3 nucleotides: TGTGCCAGCAGCCAGACAGGGCCCCCCCGGATGGGTGAAAAACTGTTTTTT.

The V gene is TRBV11-2, the J gene TRBJ2-3; 12 bases align to TRBD2. The V and J ends lost 1 base and 3 bases, in that order; junction bases with no gene match: 8. The CDR3 has 18 residues. The germline V gene encodes CDR1 SGHAT and CDR2 FQNNGV. The DNA of the CDR3 is TGTGCCAGCAGCTTAGTTCTAGCGGGAGGGCCGGGGACAGATACGCAGTATTTT. It translates to CASSLVLAGGPGTDTQYF.

The CDR3 region is CASSITGGAEQYF. CDR3 DNA: TGCGCCAGCAGCATAACAGGGGGCGCGGAGCAGTACTTC. This chain joins TRBV5-1 and TRBJ2-7, with 9 bases identical to TRBD1. CDR1 and CDR2 from the germline V gene are SGHRS and YFSETQ. The ends lost 4 bases at V and 7 bases at J; junction bases unmatched: 6. CDR3 length: 13 amino acids.

The chain carries TRBV9 and TRBJ2-1; a possible D gene is TRBD1 (6 bases). V lost 1 base, J lost 4 bases, and 12 bases lay in between. CDR1 and CDR2 (germline): SGDLS, YYNGEE. This CDR3 is 15 amino acids long. This CDR3 reads CASSVSDRRYNEQFF. CDR3 bases: TGTGCCAGCAGCGTATCCGACAGGAGATACAATGAGCAGTTCTTC.

The V call is TRBV4-2, the J call TRBJ1-2; 7 positions match TRBD1. This CDR3 spans 14 amino acids. Germline values: CDR1 LGHNA, CDR2 YNFKEQ. V was pared by 2 bases and J by 4 bases, with 4 bases of the junction left unmatched. The CDR3 here is CASSQQGGGYGYTF. The CDR3 coding sequence is TGTGCCAGCAGCCAACAGGGGGGCGGCTATGGCTACACCTTC.

The chain uses TRBV29-1 and TRBJ2-1, with D perhaps matching TRBD2 (6 bases). The CDR3 contains 15 residues. The germline V and J ends were trimmed by 2 bases and 4 bases, with 15 bases remaining between them. CDR1 and CDR2 (germline): SQVTM, ANQGSEA. CDR3 in amino acids: CSVENPLASYNEQFF. DNA of the CDR3: TGCAGCGTTGAAAACCCCCTAGCGAGTTACAATGAGCAGTTCTTC.

The rearrangement joins TRBV2 to TRBJ2-2, with D hard to call. Trimming removed 6 bases from V and 4 bases from J, with 12 bases in between. Germline V gives CDR1 SNHLY, CDR2 FYNNEI. This CDR3 has 14 amino acids. CDR3 DNA: TGTGCCAGCAGCCTAGGCCAGTCCACCGGGGAGCTGTTTTTT. It encodes CASSLGQSTGELFF.

V is TRBV7-3 and J is TRBJ2-3; 8 nucleotides match TRBD1. The CDR3 loop spans 20 amino acids. Germline CDR1 and CDR2: SGHTA and FQGTGA. Trimming at V came to 2 bases and at J to 0 bases, leaving 16 bases not matched to a gene. CDR3 in amino acids: CASSLVPLAGGDSSTDTQYF. Written as DNA, the CDR3 is TGTGCCAGCAGCTTAGTTCCACTGGCAGGGGGCGATTCTAGCACAGATACGCAGTATTTT.

The V and J genes are TRBV20-1 and TRBJ1-1; D gene uncertain. From germline, CDR1 is DFQATT and CDR2 SNEGSKA (reference sequence). The CDR3 length is 9 residues. Trimming removed 4 bases at V and 11 bases at J, with 8 bases between. The CDR3 DNA reads as TGCAGTGCTAAAAACGGGGCTTTCTTT. Translation: CSAKNGAFF.

CDR3 region: CASSRHLISRRIQETQYF. The CDR3 DNA is TGTGCCAGCAGTCGCCATTTAATCTCTCGCAGGATCCAAGAGACCCAGTACTTC. The V gene is TRBV28, the J gene TRBJ2-5; D gene unclear. The V end was cut by 5 bases, the J end by 1 base, with 23 bases between. This CDR3 has 18 amino acids. Looked up from germline, CDR1 is MDHEN and CDR2 is SYDVKM.

The CDR3 reads CATSRVLRGLGSYEQYF. In nucleotides, the CDR3 is TGTGCCACCAGCAGAGTATTGCGGGGACTAGGGTCCTACGAGCAGTACTTC. The rearrangement joins TRBV15 to TRBJ2-7, with 8 bases aligning to TRBD2. V gave up 1 base and J gave up 1 base; unmatched junction bases: 9. The germline gives CDR1 LNHNV, CDR2 YYDKDF (reference sequence). This CDR3 is 17 amino acids long.

The chain combines TRBV18 with TRBJ1-1; 10 nucleotides agree with TRBD1. The germline V gene has CDR1 KGHSH and CDR2 LQKENI. CDR3 size: 16 residues. J lost 4 bases, V lost 5 bases, and 10 bases had no gene match. The CDR3 is CASSEQTGGQGTEAFF. The CDR3 DNA sequence: TGTGCCAGCTCAGAACAGACAGGGGGCCAGGGCACTGAAGCTTTCTTT.

The chain carries TRBV19 and TRBJ1-5; D might be TRBD1 (5 bases). The V end was cut by 1 base, the J end by 0 bases, with 16 bases between. CDR1 is LNHDA, CDR2 SQIVND, per germline (reference sequence). This CDR3 region has 18 residues. The CDR3 DNA is TGTGCCAGTAGTATAGGGGCGGGGCAGATCTATAGCAATCAGCCCCAGCATTTT. This sequence encodes CASSIGAGQIYSNQPQHF.

CDR3 sequence reads: CASRLAGSSEQFF. Here the CDR3 DNA reads TGTGCCAGCCGACTAGCGGGGTCCAGTGAGCAGTTCTTC. The rearrangement links TRBV7-3 to TRBJ2-1, with 11 bases matching TRBD2. CDR3 length: 13 amino acids. Germline-derived CDR1 and CDR2 are SGHTA and FQGTGA. After removal of 8 bases from V and 9 bases from J, the junction contained 6 bases not matched to a gene.

This sequence joins TRBV4-3 and TRBJ2-2; 7 nucleotides line up with TRBD1. J was trimmed by 2 bases and V by 3 bases; bases with no gene match: 6. Germline CDR1 and CDR2: LGHNA and YSLEER. There are 16 residues in the CDR3. CDR3 loop: CASSHLTGTNTGELFF. The CDR3 DNA follows: TGCGCCAGCAGCCACCTGACAGGGACCAACACCGGGGAGCTGTTTTTT.